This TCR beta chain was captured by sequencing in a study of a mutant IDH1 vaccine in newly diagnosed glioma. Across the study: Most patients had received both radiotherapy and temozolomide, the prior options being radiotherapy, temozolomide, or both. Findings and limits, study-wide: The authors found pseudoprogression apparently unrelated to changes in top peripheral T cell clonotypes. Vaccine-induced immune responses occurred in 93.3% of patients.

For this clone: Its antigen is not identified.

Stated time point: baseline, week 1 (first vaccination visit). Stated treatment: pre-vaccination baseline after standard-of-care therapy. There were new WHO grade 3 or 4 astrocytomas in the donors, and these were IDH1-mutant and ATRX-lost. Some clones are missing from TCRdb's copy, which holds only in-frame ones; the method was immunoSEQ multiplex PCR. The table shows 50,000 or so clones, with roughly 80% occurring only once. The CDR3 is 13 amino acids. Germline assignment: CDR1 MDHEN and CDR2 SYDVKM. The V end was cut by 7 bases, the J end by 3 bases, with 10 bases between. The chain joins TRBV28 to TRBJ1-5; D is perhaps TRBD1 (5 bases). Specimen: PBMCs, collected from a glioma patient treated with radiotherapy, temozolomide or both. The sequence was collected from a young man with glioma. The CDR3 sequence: CASTGHYNQPQHF. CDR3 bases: TGTGCCAGCACTGGACACTACAATCAGCCCCAGCATTTT.